This T cell receptor (beta chain) is from a study of breast tumors, draining lymph nodes, adjacent tissues. Broader study findings: Tumor and nontumor repertoires were significantly more similar in luminal-like than in basal-like breast cancer. Most tumor T cells seemingly derive from lymph node, then expand in tumor. Tumor repertoires ranked between lymph nodes and nontumor tissue in diversity, with V and J gene preferences.

In germline, CDR1 is SGHNT, CDR2 YENEEA. Unmatched junction bases numbered 8, after V lost 6 bases and J lost 0 bases. CDR3 length: 18 amino acids. TCRdb independently ran MiXCR on the multiplex PCR reads; one entry per CDR3 protein. Counted here are 5,000 to 7,500 distinct CDR3 sequences, around 46% occurring once; the ten biggest clones make up 35% to 45%. By its share, this clonotype is medium-sized. What it binds is not known. This sequence joins TRBV11-3 and TRBJ2-1; the match to TRBD2 covers 13 bases. The receptor comes from a female donor with breast cancer. Some clones in this sample may be carry-over from other donors' samples. Sequences were obtained from tumor-adjacent breast tissue. This CDR3 reads CASRRLAGGHFSYNEQFF. As DNA, the CDR3 is TGTGCCAGCAGAAGACTAGCGGGAGGCCACTTCTCCTACAATGAGCAGTTCTTC. The full variable domain, completed using reference TRBV11-3 and TRBJ2-1, is EAGVVQSPRYKIIEKKQPVAFWCNPISGHNTLYWYLQNLGQGPELLIRYENEEAVDDSQLPKDRFSAERLKGVDSTLKIQPAELGDSAVYLCASRRLAGGHFSYNEQFFGPGTRLTVL.